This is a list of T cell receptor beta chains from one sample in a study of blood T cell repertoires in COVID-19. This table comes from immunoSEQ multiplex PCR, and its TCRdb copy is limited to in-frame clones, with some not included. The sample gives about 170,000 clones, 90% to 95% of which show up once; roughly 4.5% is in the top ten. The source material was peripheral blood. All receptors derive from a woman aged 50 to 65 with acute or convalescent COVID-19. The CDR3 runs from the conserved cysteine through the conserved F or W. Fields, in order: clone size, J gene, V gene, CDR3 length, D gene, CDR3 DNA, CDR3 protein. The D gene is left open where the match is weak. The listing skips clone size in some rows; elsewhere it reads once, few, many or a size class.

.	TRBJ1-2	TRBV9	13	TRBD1	TGTGCCAGCAGCGTAGAGGCAGGGGGCGGCTACACCTTC	CASSVEAGGGYTF
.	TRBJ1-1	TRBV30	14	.	TGTGCCTGGAGTGATGGGTTCCGGGACACTGAAGCTTTCTTT	CAWSDGFRDTEAFF
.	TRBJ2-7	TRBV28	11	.	TGTGCCAGCGCTAGCGTGTACGAGCAGTACTTC	CASASVYEQYF
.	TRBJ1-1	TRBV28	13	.	TGTGCCAGCAGTTTCGTGTTGGGGGGAGAAGCTTTCTTT	CASSFVLGGEAFF
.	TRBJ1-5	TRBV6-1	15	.	TGTGCCAGCAGTGAAAGTCAGGGATGGAATCAGCCCCAGCATTTT	CASSESQGWNQPQHF
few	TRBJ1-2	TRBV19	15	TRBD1	TGTGCCAGTAGTACCGGACAGGGGAGGAACTATGGCTACACCTTC	CASSTGQGRNYGYTF
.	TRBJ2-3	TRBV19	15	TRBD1	TGTGCCAGTAGTATGACAGGGGGAGGCACAGATACGCAGTATTTT	CASSMTGGGTDTQYF
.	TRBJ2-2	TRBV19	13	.	TGTGCCAGTAGCGGAGTGGGCACCGGGGAGCTGTTTTTT	CASSGVGTGELFF
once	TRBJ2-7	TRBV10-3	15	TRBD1	TGTGCCATCAGTGAGTCTGGGACAGGCCTAGCCGAGCAGTACTTC	CAISESGTGLAEQYF
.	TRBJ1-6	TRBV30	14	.	TGTGCCTGGACAGCGAGCTCCTATAATTCACCCCTCCACTTT	CAWTASSYNSPLHF
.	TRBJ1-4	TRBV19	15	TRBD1	TGTGCCAGTAGTATTTATGACAGGGTACGGGAAAAACTGTTTTTT	CASSIYDRVREKLFF
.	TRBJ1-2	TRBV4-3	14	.	TGCGCCAGCAGCCAAGGCGGAGGGAACTATGGCTACACCTTC	CASSQGGGNYGYTF
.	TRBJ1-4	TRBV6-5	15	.	TGTGCCAGCAGTTTGGACGGGACAACTAATGAAAAACTGTTTTTT	CASSLDGTTNEKLFF
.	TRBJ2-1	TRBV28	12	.	TGTGCCAGCAGTAGCGTTTACAATGAGCAGTTCTTC	CASSSVYNEQFF
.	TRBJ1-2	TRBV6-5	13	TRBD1	TGTGCCAGCAGTTTCGGACAGGGCGTTAACTACACCTTC	CASSFGQGVNYTF
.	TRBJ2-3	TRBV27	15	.	TGTGCCAGCAGCCGGACAGCCTATTACACAGATACGCAGTATTTT	CASSRTAYYTDTQYF
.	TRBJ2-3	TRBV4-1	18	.	TGCGCCAGCAGCCAAGATGAGGAGGAGCGGTTCAGCACAGATACGCAGTATTTT	CASSQDEEERFSTDTQYF